The entry below describes one T cell receptor beta chain. Which antigen it targets is not known. Base qualities are not at hand, and no much larger clone is one base apart. Library construction relied on the immunoSEQ multiplex PCR assay. For the multiplex PCR, a mixture combining 60 forward primers for TCR Vbeta segments and 13 reverse primers for TCR Jbeta segments was used. Amplification of the CDR3 region of rearranged TCR beta genes was performed with a multiplex PCR assay on genomic DNA. The amplified TCR beta libraries were sequenced on the Illumina HiSeq System as 87-base-pair reads. The study's processing was this. A later analysis counted 75 million to 100 million unique TCR beta chains across the 666 repertoires, and 9.5 million to 11 million of these chains were shared by at least two donors. To remove PCR and sequencing errors, raw reads were error-corrected and collapsed into unique sequences using a nearest-neighbor algorithm that merged closely related sequences. To assign V, D and J gene segments, CDR3 sequences were aligned to IMGT reference sequences. For a sequence to be retained, a match of at least six nucleotides to both a V gene segment and a J gene segment was required. A rearrangement was called productive if the CDR3 had no stop codons and remained in frame with V and J, and every other rearrangement was called non-productive. CDR3 was defined by IMGT convention, running from the second conserved V-encoded cysteine to the conserved J-encoded phenylalanine. The earlier analysis of about 590 of the donors excluded sequences that lacked an unambiguous match to a single V gene segment. An earlier analysis of several hundred of the donors called V segments functional above 56.7% productive rearrangements and segregating when the between-donor standard deviation exceeded 5%. A statistical classification framework was built to diagnose cytomegalovirus status from the catalog of TCR beta chain sequences. V and J gene assignment, in a later analysis, came from comparing TCR nucleotide sequences with IMGT/GENE-DB human TR gene sequences. The TCRdist pipeline was used in a later analysis to assign CDR3 sequences and most-parsimonious VDJ recombination scenarios. In a later analysis, every TCR beta chain was defined by the combination of its CDR3 amino acid sequence and its V-gene family, and reads without a unique V-gene family were dropped. In a later analysis, approximately 590 highly shared, low-generation-probability nucleotide sequences were removed to address suspected cross-contamination and a sequencing artifact. For each public chain, a later analysis derived a clonal expansion index from normalized ranks of inferred template counts within each repertoire. In a later analysis, generation probabilities were computed with a VDJ recombination model fitted to out-of-frame rearrangements, and the resulting probabilities were checked against IGoR. In a later analysis, TCR-TCR, TCR-HLA and TCR-CMV co-occurrence was scored with hypergeometric tests, and a repertoire-size bias correction was applied to TCR pairs. To estimate false discovery rates, a later analysis permuted the HLA or CMV assignments 20 times. In a later analysis, co-occurring TCRs were grouped with DBSCAN, and TCRdist sequence similarity was added when clustering was performed within HLA-allele-positive subsets. Co-occurrence clustering excluded repertoires with fewer than 30,000 or more than 120,000 public chains, plus five with anomalous nucleotide sharing. The clones in this table, taken by TCRdb from immuneACCESS, are in-frame only. Not every clone is retained; where verified, under half of the shortfall comes from an unresolved V gene, and the cause of the rest is unknown. The V and J calls and the clone size are those of that table, but D and trimming were determined from the DNA. This sample lists some 200,000 clones; approximately 70% were detected once. The leading ten clones occupy approximately 2.5% of the sample.

These data originate in a study of cytomegalovirus exposure and HLA in healthy donors (dated 2017 in TCRdb). Notes on the research overall: An earlier analysis of some 600 of the donors reported 250 to 350 Gb of sequence data and 90 million to 120 million unique TCR beta sequences obtained from some 170 million T cells. An early release that covered some 640 HLA-typed donors contained around 300 gigabases of sequencing data and 85 million to 100 million unique TCR sequences. Among the roughly 400 genotyped donors, approximately 81% belonged to the genetic ancestry cluster associated with self-reported Caucasian donors. The aim of the study was to test whether cataloging public T cell receptors could identify signatures of past pathogen exposure. The T cell repertoires of some 670 subjects were profiled by immunosequencing and related to cytomegalovirus serostatus. Besides the first cohort of some 670 subjects, a separate validation cohort made up of 120 different subjects was used. To predict cytomegalovirus infection status, the study combined high-throughput TCR immunosequencing, statistical association of individual TCRs with disease status, and machine learning. A later analysis re-analyzed previously published TCR beta repertoires from 660 or so donors and added high-resolution HLA genotyping to study TCR occurrence patterns. Rather than using new phenotypic data, the later analysis identified candidate immune exposures from TCR beta sequences and from how often those sequences occurred across donors. In an earlier analysis of 587 of the donors, high-throughput TCR beta sequencing was used to judge whether each TCR beta V gene segment behaved as functional or pseudogenic. Donor age, sex, ethnicity and CMV serostatus were compiled together with the repertoire data. Genome-wide SNP genotypes for about three fifths of the roughly 670 donors were used in a later genetic analysis, which treated that subset as a discovery cohort. Every repertoire in the discovery cohort had been generated on one and the same sequencing platform. HLA typing included class I and class II loci at four-digit resolution. Typing coverage differed by locus: A, B, C, DRB1 and DQB1 were typed in roughly 620-630 donors, DQA1 in roughly 510, DPA1 in roughly 590, and DPB1 in around 440. Roughly 5 DR-DQ haplotypes were handled as single units for association and clustering, since linkage in the cohort was strong. Among around 400 genotyped donors of the cohort, an average of around 220,000 unique TCR beta nucleotide sequences was sequenced per donor, of which about 18% were non-productive. Overall study results and their limits: In vitro tests confirmed that a few of the cytomegalovirus-associated TCR beta chains recognize cytomegalovirus antigens. V-gene and J-gene trimming of TCR beta chains was associated with a missense DCLRE1C variant in a later genetic analysis, and the association was replicated in an independent cohort. Linkage disequilibrium might explain the correlated functional status among segregating V segments, but an unknown experimental factor could not be excluded. In a later analysis, TCR association rates were found to vary across HLA loci, with the most associated TCRs seen for DRB1 alleles and the fewest for HLA-C alleles. A further reported finding was that TCR beta sequences accurately predicted the HLA-A and HLA-B alleles for most subjects in the first cohort. Specific HLA alleles were associated with some 15,000 TCR beta sequences at a false discovery rate of 0.05 in a later analysis. A total of 150 or so TCR beta chains were listed by the study as associated with cytomegalovirus. Some IMGT-functional V segments, including TRBV6-2 and TRBV6-3, could not be distinguished by the 87-base-pair reads and were therefore excluded. According to the authors, the approach could potentially be generalized to other disease states and immunological phenotypes. An earlier analysis of around 600 of the donors showed that most TCR beta V segments appeared in productive rearrangements either about 87% or about 30% of the time, which broadly matched IMGT annotations. Most CMV-associated TCR beta chains appeared to be HLA-restricted in a later analysis, and the HLA associations seemed to be driven largely by CMV exposure. Because some donors lacked HLA typing at each locus, the association tests relied only on the typed subset. For the cohort, immune exposure information was limited to CMV serostatus. This cohort had only TCR beta chains sequenced, and the lack of alpha or paired-chain data limited which features could be detected. Because counts were too low, around 18 rarely observed V segments, including chromosome 9 orphons, were left out of the earlier analysis of about 620 of the donors. Assigning TCR associations to individual alleles was difficult when HLA alleles, especially DR and DQ, strongly co-occurred. Compared with equally common non-associated chains, HLA-associated TCR beta chains in a later analysis were more clonally expanded and had lower generation probabilities. Presence/absence analyses assumed roughly uniform sequencing depth across donors, an assumption that may not hold. A group of highly shared sequence variants was considered likely to be a technical artifact of the sequencing pipeline. According to a later genetic analysis, donors in an Asian-associated ancestry cluster had fewer N-insertions in productive TCRs than the roughly 670-donor mean. The classifier was reported to diagnose cytomegalovirus status with high specificity and sensitivity in both the original cohort and the validation cohort. In a later analysis, several top co-occurrence clusters were reported to appear linked to parvovirus B19, influenza, CMV and Epstein-Barr virus. Most TCR sequences were seen in very few donors, while some public TCRs were found in many individuals.

The cohort consisted of approximately 690 healthy bone marrow donors. At the time of sampling, every cohort member was nominally healthy, though immune exposures that went unrecorded were likely present. The donor tested CMV seropositive, placing the donor among the 250 to 350 seropositive members of the cohort. A peripheral blood sample was provided by each donor, and peripheral blood mononuclear cells were used for TCR beta sequencing. The Qiagen DNeasy Blood Extraction Kit was used to extract genomic DNA from the blood cell samples. V is reduced by 5 bases and J by 0 bases, leaving a spacing of 25 bases between them. Based on the germline V gene (reference sequence), the CDR1 and CDR2 sequences are SEHNR and FQNEAQ. The CDR3, cysteine through phenylalanine, is 19 amino acids long. Only CDR3 DNA remains: 57 bases, in frame from the first base.

The TCR originated in a man aged 35-49 years in good health and CMV-seropositive. The specimen sequenced was PBMCs. The V gene is TRBV7-9 and the J gene is TRBJ2-5; the best D guess is TRBD2, with 6 bases matching. Here the CDR3 is given as CASSTLDVETGDYQETQYF. The DNA sequence reads TGTGCCAGCAGCACTCTCGATGTGGAGACGGGGGACTACCAAGAGACCCAGTACTTC.